Below are 5 T cell receptor beta chains sequenced from a single sample in a study of cytomegalovirus exposure and HLA in healthy donors. Amplification used 60 Vbeta primers and 13 Jbeta primers. Data came from immunoSEQ multiplex PCR; TCRdb stores just in-frame clones and leaves some out. In the table there are about 170,000 clones, around 80% of which are singletons. Specimen: PBMCs. All receptors come from a female donor in good health and CMV-seronegative.

The chain links TRBV2 to TRBJ1-2; the D gene is possibly TRBD1 (6 bases). CDR1 and CDR2 (germline): SNHLY, FYNNEI. V lost 4 bases to trimming and J lost 3 bases, with 12 bases between them. The CDR3 extends over 14 amino acids. The CDR3 coding sequence is TGTGCCAGCAGTGCCGCAGGGGTTGACTATGGCTACACCTTC. It translates to CASSAAGVDYGYTF. The full variable domain, with the rest looked up from reference TRBV2 and TRBJ1-2, is EPEVTQTPSHQVTQMGQEVILRCVPISNHLYFYWYRQILGQKVEFLVSFYNNEISEKSEIFDDQFSVERPDGSNFTLKIRSTKLEDSAMYFCASSAAGVDYGYTFGSGTRLTVV.

This chain joins TRBV5-1 and TRBJ2-7, with D perhaps TRBD2 (5 bases). The V end lost 2 bases, the J end lost 4 bases, and 7 bases lay between the germline ends. The CDR3 totals 12 residues. CDR1 is SGHRS, CDR2 YFSETQ, per germline. In DNA, the CDR3 is TGCGCCAGCAGCTTAGAGCGGTACGAGCAGTACTTC. Protein sequence: CASSLERYEQYF.

CDR3 nucleotides: TGTGCCTGGAATCACCTCGGAGGTGGCTACACCTTC. Its protein is CAWNHLGGGYTF. The chain links TRBV30 to TRBJ1-2; D uncertain. The V and J ends lost 4 bases and 7 bases respectively, with 13 bases between them. CDR1 GTSNPN and CDR2 SVGIG come from the germline V gene (reference sequence). The CDR3 contains 12 residues.

V usage is TRBV28 and J usage is TRBJ2-3; D perhaps matches TRBD2 (6 bases). Germline CDR1 and CDR2: MDHEN and SYDVKM. This CDR3 has 15 amino acids. V shed 2 bases and J shed 3 bases, with 12 bases lying between them. CDR3 nucleotides: TGTGCCAGCAGTTTAATCTCCGCGGGAACAGATACGCAGTATTTT. It is translated as CASSLISAGTDTQYF.

The CDR3 region is CASSQGGTLIREQFF. Written as DNA, the CDR3 is TGCGCCAGCAGCCAAGGAGGGACTCTAATCCGTGAGCAGTTCTTC. V gene TRBV4-1 combines with J gene TRBJ2-1; a possible D gene is TRBD2 (6 bases). The CDR3 loop spans 15 amino acids. Trimming cost V 1 base and J 9 bases, with 16 bases left between them. CDR1 MGHRA and CDR2 YSYEKL come from the germline V gene.